This T cell receptor (beta chain) originates from a study of blood T cell repertoires in COVID-19. Source study methods: For nucleated cells, counts were estimated from reference gene primer amplification. The assay was immunoSEQ multiplex PCR, and TCRdb's table has in-frame clones only and misses some. V and J calls and clone size are given by that table; D and trimming were obtained from the DNA. The data contain 250,000 to 350,000 clones, 90% of them seen just once; the ten biggest clones take up less than 2%. This receptor was identified in a woman under 30 with acute COVID-19. The specimen sequenced was PBMCs or T cells enriched from blood (not recorded which).

CDR3 DNA sequence: TGTGCCAGCAGCTTGGGGACTAGCGAAGAGACCCAGTACTTC. It codes for CASSLGTSEETQYF. The chain carries TRBV11-2 and TRBJ2-5, with 10 bases that match TRBD2. V lost 3 bases and J lost 3; bases outside the gene matches: 1. The CDR3 sequence is 14 residues long. From germline, CDR1 is SGHAT and CDR2 FQNNGV.